A selection of T cell receptor beta chains follows, all from one sample in a study of technical replicates of blood from a handful of donors. TCRdb's table, derived via immunoSEQ multiplex PCR, lists solely in-frame clones and lacks some. The data show 9,500 to 15,000 clones, with 65% to 85% seen just once and 13% to 15% held by the top ten. Sequenced sample: PBMCs. The receptors here all came from a human donor in good health. CDR3s include the opening cysteine and the closing phenylalanine or tryptophan. D genes are given only for firm matches. Rows may omit the clone size; those that give it use once, few, many or a size class.

clone size: -; V gene: TRBV28; J gene: TRBJ2-1; D gene: TRBD1; CDR3 DNA: TGTGCCAGCACAAGAGTCCCGGGACAGGGAAAAAATGAGCAGTTCTTC; CDR3 protein: CASTRVPGQGKNEQFF
clone size: -; V gene: TRBV5-4; J gene: TRBJ2-7; D gene: TRBD1; CDR3 DNA: TGTGCCAGCAGCTCCGGACAGGACCCCTACGAGCAGTACTTC; CDR3 protein: CASSSGQDPYEQYF
clone size: -; V gene: TRBV13; J gene: TRBJ2-7; D gene: -; CDR3 DNA: TGTGCCAGCAGCCATACCGACAGTACCTACGAGCAGTACTTC; CDR3 protein: CASSHTDSTYEQYF
clone size: -; V gene: TRBV15; J gene: TRBJ1-5; D gene: -; CDR3 DNA: TGTGCCACCAGCAGAGATGTTTCCGGGGATGGACAGCCCCAGCATTTT; CDR3 protein: CATSRDVSGDGQPQHF
clone size: -; V gene: TRBV29-1; J gene: TRBJ2-3; D gene: -; CDR3 DNA: TGCAGCGTTGATGTGGAGCCTAGCACAGATACGCAGTATTTT; CDR3 protein: CSVDVEPSTDTQYF
clone size: -; V gene: TRBV19; J gene: TRBJ1-5; D gene: TRBD1; CDR3 DNA: TGTGCCAGTAGTAACCTCAGGTCGGCAGGGGGAAGCAATCAGCCCCAGCATTTT; CDR3 protein: CASSNLRSAGGSNQPQHF
clone size: -; V gene: TRBV27; J gene: TRBJ2-7; D gene: -; CDR3 DNA: TGTGCCAGCAGTTTATTAGGGGGGGAGTACGAGCAGTACTTC; CDR3 protein: CASSLLGGEYEQYF
clone size: -; V gene: TRBV5-1; J gene: TRBJ1-5; D gene: -; CDR3 DNA: TGCGCCAGCAGCACGACAGGAATCGGCAATCAGCCCCAGCATTTT; CDR3 protein: CASSTTGIGNQPQHF
clone size: -; V gene: TRBV13; J gene: TRBJ2-1; D gene: TRBD2; CDR3 DNA: TGTGCCAGCAATCGGGAGGGGAATTACAATGAGCAGTTCTTC; CDR3 protein: CASNREGNYNEQFF
clone size: -; V gene: TRBV5-6; J gene: TRBJ1-1; D gene: -; CDR3 DNA: TGTGCCAGCAGCCCGGGGAAGGGGACTTGGAACACTGAAGCTTTCTTT; CDR3 protein: CASSPGKGTWNTEAFF
clone size: -; V gene: TRBV21-1; J gene: TRBJ2-5; D gene: -; CDR3 DNA: TGTGCCAGCAGCAAAGGACAGGGTCAGTACTTC; CDR3 protein: CASSKGQGQYF
clone size: -; V gene: TRBV5-1; J gene: TRBJ2-7; D gene: -; CDR3 DNA: TGCGCCAGCAGCTTGGGACCCGGAGGGGTCAACGAGCAGTACTTC; CDR3 protein: CASSLGPGGVNEQYF
clone size: once; V gene: TRBV6-1; J gene: TRBJ1-1; D gene: -; CDR3 DNA: TGTGCCAGCAGTGAAGAATTTCGGGCTGAAGCTTTCTTT; CDR3 protein: CASSEEFRAEAFF
clone size: -; V gene: TRBV5-4; J gene: TRBJ2-7; D gene: TRBD1; CDR3 DNA: TGTGCCAGCAGCTGGGGGTGGGGACAGGGGAATGACGAGCAGTACTTC; CDR3 protein: CASSWGWGQGNDEQYF
clone size: -; V gene: TRBV2; J gene: TRBJ2-7; D gene: -; CDR3 DNA: TGTGCCAGCAACCAAGGGGAGACAGGTCGGTCCTACGAGCAGTACTTC; CDR3 protein: CASNQGETGRSYEQYF
clone size: -; V gene: TRBV6-1; J gene: TRBJ1-2; D gene: -; CDR3 DNA: TGTGCCAGCACACAGACCTACGGCGGGGACTATGGCTACACCTTC; CDR3 protein: CASTQTYGGDYGYTF
clone size: -; V gene: TRBV4-2; J gene: TRBJ1-1; D gene: TRBD1; CDR3 DNA: TGTGCCAGCAGCCAAGATAAGTGGGCAGGGGGCTTGAACACTGAAGCTTTCTTT; CDR3 protein: CASSQDKWAGGLNTEAFF
clone size: -; V gene: TRBV6-1; J gene: TRBJ2-5; D gene: -; CDR3 DNA: TGTGCCAGCAGTGAGAACAGCCAAGAGACCCAGTACTTC; CDR3 protein: CASSENSQETQYF
clone size: -; V gene: TRBV27; J gene: TRBJ2-7; D gene: TRBD1; CDR3 DNA: TGTGCCAGCAGTGCCCGGGGACAGGCCACCTACGAGCAGTACTTC; CDR3 protein: CASSARGQATYEQYF
clone size: few; V gene: TRBV27; J gene: TRBJ2-2; D gene: -; CDR3 DNA: TGTGCCAGCAGCCCTCTCGGGGAAGGCGGGGAGCTGTTTTTT; CDR3 protein: CASSPLGEGGELFF
clone size: -; V gene: TRBV28; J gene: TRBJ1-5; D gene: -; CDR3 DNA: TGTGCCAGCAGTTTGGGGGGTACGGGTGGTCAGCCCCAGCATTTT; CDR3 protein: CASSLGGTGGQPQHF
clone size: -; V gene: TRBV2; J gene: TRBJ1-4; D gene: -; CDR3 DNA: TGTGCCAGCACTCAGGGTTTAGGTCGGGAAAAACTGTTTTTT; CDR3 protein: CASTQGLGREKLFF
clone size: few; V gene: TRBV10-1; J gene: TRBJ2-7; D gene: -; CDR3 DNA: TGCGCCAGCAGTGACAGGAACTACGAGCAGTACTTC; CDR3 protein: CASSDRNYEQYF
clone size: -; V gene: TRBV2; J gene: TRBJ2-3; D gene: TRBD2; CDR3 DNA: TGTGCCAGCAGTGAAAATAGCGGGGGATTTGATACGCAGTATTTT; CDR3 protein: CASSENSGGFDTQYF
clone size: -; V gene: TRBV6-1; J gene: TRBJ2-7; D gene: -; CDR3 DNA: TGTGCCTTATCGCCGGGGGAGCAGTACTTC; CDR3 protein: CALSPGEQYF
clone size: -; V gene: TRBV6-5; J gene: TRBJ2-7; D gene: TRBD1; CDR3 DNA: TGTGCCAGCAGTCCCGACAGGGTGGGCGAGCAGTACTTC; CDR3 protein: CASSPDRVGEQYF
clone size: few; V gene: TRBV10-1; J gene: TRBJ1-1; D gene: TRBD1; CDR3 DNA: TGCGCCAGCAGTCTTGGACAGGGATCCACTGAAGCTTTCTTT; CDR3 protein: CASSLGQGSTEAFF
clone size: -; V gene: TRBV9; J gene: TRBJ2-5; D gene: -; CDR3 DNA: TGTGCCAGCAGCTTATTACAGGGACAAGAGACCCAGTACTTC; CDR3 protein: CASSLLQGQETQYF
clone size: -; V gene: TRBV5-1; J gene: TRBJ1-4; D gene: TRBD1; CDR3 DNA: TGCGCCAGCAGCACTGACAGGGGCCGGGAAAAACTGTTTTTT; CDR3 protein: CASSTDRGREKLFF
clone size: -; V gene: TRBV5-6; J gene: TRBJ1-2; D gene: TRBD1; CDR3 DNA: TGTGCCAGCAGCTTACGACAGGGAGCTAACTATGGCTACACCTTC; CDR3 protein: CASSLRQGANYGYTF
clone size: once; V gene: TRBV29-1; J gene: TRBJ2-3; D gene: TRBD1; CDR3 DNA: TGCAGCGTTGAAAAGGGACAGGGTACAGAGGTCGGCACAGATACGCAGTATTTT; CDR3 protein: CSVEKGQGTEVGTDTQYF
clone size: -; V gene: TRBV7-9; J gene: TRBJ2-7; D gene: TRBD2; CDR3 DNA: TGTGCCAGCAGTTTTAGCGGGGTACCCTACGAGCAGTACTTC; CDR3 protein: CASSFSGVPYEQYF
clone size: -; V gene: TRBV5-1; J gene: TRBJ2-3; D gene: TRBD2; CDR3 DNA: TGCGCCAGCAGCCTTCTAGCGGGAGGAACAGATACGCAGTATTTT; CDR3 protein: CASSLLAGGTDTQYF
clone size: -; V gene: TRBV7-8; J gene: TRBJ1-3; D gene: TRBD1; CDR3 DNA: TGTGCCAGCAGCCCACAGGGGTCTGGAAACACCATATATTTT; CDR3 protein: CASSPQGSGNTIYF
clone size: -; V gene: TRBV28; J gene: TRBJ1-1; D gene: -; CDR3 DNA: TGTGCCAGCAGTCTACCAGCGGGAGGACTCGATGAAGCTTTCTTT; CDR3 protein: CASSLPAGGLDEAFF
clone size: -; V gene: TRBV7-9; J gene: TRBJ2-5; D gene: TRBD1; CDR3 DNA: TGTGCCAGCAGCTTAGTGGGGACAGGACAGAGACACCAAGAGACCCAGTACTTC; CDR3 protein: CASSLVGTGQRHQETQYF
clone size: -; V gene: TRBV9; J gene: TRBJ2-5; D gene: -; CDR3 DNA: TGTGCCAGCAGCGTAGAATCGGAGACCCAGTACTTC; CDR3 protein: CASSVESETQYF
clone size: -; V gene: TRBV9; J gene: TRBJ2-7; D gene: -; CDR3 DNA: TGTGCCAGCAGCCTGGGACAAGCAACACCCGAGCAGTACTTC; CDR3 protein: CASSLGQATPEQYF
clone size: -; V gene: TRBV5-6; J gene: TRBJ2-7; D gene: -; CDR3 DNA: TGTGCCAGCAGCCCATTGCAGGGGCTAACGTTTGGCTCCTACGAGCAGTACTTC; CDR3 protein: CASSPLQGLTFGSYEQYF
clone size: -; V gene: TRBV9; J gene: TRBJ2-7; D gene: TRBD2; CDR3 DNA: TGTGCCAGCAGCGTAGGGGCTAGCGGGAGTTACGAGCAGTACTTC; CDR3 protein: CASSVGASGSYEQYF
clone size: -; V gene: TRBV10-3; J gene: TRBJ1-1; D gene: -; CDR3 DNA: TGTGCCATCAGTGTGGGGGCGGACACTGAAGCTTTCTTT; CDR3 protein: CAISVGADTEAFF
clone size: once; V gene: TRBV14; J gene: TRBJ2-3; D gene: -; CDR3 DNA: TGTGCCAGCAGCCAAACAGCAGCTAGCACAGATACGCAGTATTTT; CDR3 protein: CASSQTAASTDTQYF
clone size: few; V gene: TRBV5-1; J gene: TRBJ1-5; D gene: -; CDR3 DNA: TGCGCCAGCAGCTTGGGAGGACAGATAAATCAGCCCCAGCATTTT; CDR3 protein: CASSLGGQINQPQHF
clone size: few; V gene: TRBV2; J gene: TRBJ2-7; D gene: -; CDR3 DNA: TGTGCCAGCAGTGAAGTATTTGACGAGCAGTACTTC; CDR3 protein: CASSEVFDEQYF
clone size: -; V gene: TRBV28; J gene: TRBJ2-1; D gene: TRBD2; CDR3 DNA: TGTGCCAGCAGTTTTATACTAGCGGCTTCGGGGCAGTTCTTC; CDR3 protein: CASSFILAASGQFF